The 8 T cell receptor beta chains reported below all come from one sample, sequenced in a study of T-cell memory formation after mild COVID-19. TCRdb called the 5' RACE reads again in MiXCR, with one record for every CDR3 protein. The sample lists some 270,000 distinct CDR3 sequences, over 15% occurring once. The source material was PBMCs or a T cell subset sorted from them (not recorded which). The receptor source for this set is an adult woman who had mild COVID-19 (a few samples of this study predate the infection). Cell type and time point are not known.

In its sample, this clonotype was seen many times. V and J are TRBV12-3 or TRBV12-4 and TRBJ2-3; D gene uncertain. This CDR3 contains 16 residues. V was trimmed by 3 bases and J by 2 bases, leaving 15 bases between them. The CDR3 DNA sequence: TGTGCCAGCAGTTTTCGAACGGCCGCCTACACAGATACGCAGTATTTT. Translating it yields CASSFRTAAYTDTQYF.

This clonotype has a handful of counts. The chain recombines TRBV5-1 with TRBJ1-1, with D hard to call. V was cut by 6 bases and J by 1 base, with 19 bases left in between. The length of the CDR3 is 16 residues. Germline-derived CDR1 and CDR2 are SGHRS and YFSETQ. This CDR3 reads CASTKAGGSRNTEAFF. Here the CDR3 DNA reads TGCGCCAGCACCAAAGCGGGAGGCAGTCGGAACACTGAAGCTTTCTTT.

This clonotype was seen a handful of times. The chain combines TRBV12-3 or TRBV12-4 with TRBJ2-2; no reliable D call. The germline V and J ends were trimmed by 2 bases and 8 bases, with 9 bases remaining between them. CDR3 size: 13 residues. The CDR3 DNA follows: TGTGCCAGCAGTTTAATTGGTTTGGGGGAGCTGTTTTTT. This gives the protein CASSLIGLGELFF.

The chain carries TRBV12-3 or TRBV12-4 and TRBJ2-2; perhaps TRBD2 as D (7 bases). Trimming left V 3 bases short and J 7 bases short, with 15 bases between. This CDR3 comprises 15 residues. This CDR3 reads CASSLRGGSGGELFF. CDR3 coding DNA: TGTGCCAGCAGTTTGAGGGGGGGCAGCGGCGGGGAGCTGTTTTTT.

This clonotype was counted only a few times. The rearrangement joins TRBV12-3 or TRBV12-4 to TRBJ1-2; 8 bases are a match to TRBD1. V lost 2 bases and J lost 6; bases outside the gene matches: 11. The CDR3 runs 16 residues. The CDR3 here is CASSLSRFRGRDGYTF. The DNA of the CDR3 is TGTGCCAGCAGTTTATCGCGATTCAGGGGGCGCGATGGCTACACCTTC.

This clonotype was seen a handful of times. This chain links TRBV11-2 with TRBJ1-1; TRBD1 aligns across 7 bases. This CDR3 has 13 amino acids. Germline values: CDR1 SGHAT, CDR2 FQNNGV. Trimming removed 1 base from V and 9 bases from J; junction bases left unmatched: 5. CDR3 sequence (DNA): TGTGCCAGCAGCTTAGGTAGACAGGGCCAAGCTTTCTTT. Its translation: CASSLGRQGQAFF.

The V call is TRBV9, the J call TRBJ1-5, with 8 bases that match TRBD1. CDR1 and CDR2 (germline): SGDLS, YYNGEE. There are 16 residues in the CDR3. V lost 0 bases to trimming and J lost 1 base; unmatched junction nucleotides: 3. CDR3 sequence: CASSVGDRISNQPQHF. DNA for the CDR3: TGTGCCAGCAGCGTAGGGGACAGGATAAGCAATCAGCCCCAGCATTTT.

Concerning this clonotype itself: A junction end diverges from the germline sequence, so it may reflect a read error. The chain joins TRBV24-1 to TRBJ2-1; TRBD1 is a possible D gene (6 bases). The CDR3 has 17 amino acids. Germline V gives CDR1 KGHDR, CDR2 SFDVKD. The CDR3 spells CAPSDLPTGPCRNEQFF. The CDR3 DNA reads TGTGCCCCCAGTGATTTGCCGACAGGTCCCTGTAGGAATGAGCAGTTCTTC.